This TCR beta chain was observed in a study of T cells after yellow fever vaccination. For the study at large: Those fractions that held only low numbers of cells were prepared using the SMART-Seq v4 Ultra Low Input RNA kit.

TCRdb reprocessed the 5' RACE reads via MiXCR and lists one record per CDR3 protein. In the table there are around 400,000 distinct CDR3 sequences, roughly 12% of which are singletons. This clonotype turned up a few times. Germline V gene sequence: CDR1 MNHNS, CDR2 SASEGT. The V gene lost 6 bases and the J gene lost 6 bases, with 14 bases spanning the gap. The CDR3 is made up of 13 amino acids. The receptor was isolated from a young man who received the YFV17D yellow fever vaccine. The chain carries TRBV6-1 and TRBJ1-2; D uncertain. The sequences come from PBMCs, collected on the day of the first yellow fever vaccination. CDR3 DNA: TGTGCCAGCAGGGAGGGAGGTGAGAATGGCTACACCTTC. Protein sequence: CASREGGENGYTF.